The T cell receptor beta chain described here comes from a study of CD8 T cells in Susac syndrome (dated by TCRdb to about 2019). For the study in its entirety: The study used repertoire sequencing to test whether antigen drove CD8+ T cell activation and differentiation in Susac syndrome.

The germline V gene (reference sequence) supplies CDR1 MNHNY and CDR2 SVGAGI. The CDR3 runs 16 residues from the cysteine to the phenylalanine. This entry keeps only the CDR3 DNA: 48 bases, framed from base 1. For this chain, trimming is 5 bases at the V end and 2 bases at the J end, and the number of junction bases without a gene match is 4. High-throughput TCR beta sequencing profiled peripheral blood CD8+ and CD4+ T cells from healthy donors, Susac syndrome patients and multiple sclerosis patients. Healthy donors were included as age- and sex-matched controls. Bulk CD8+ and CD4+ T cells were purified magnetically by negative isolation, whereas CD8+ TEMRA cells were enriched by FACS. Blood was collected in EDTA tubes and processed within 24 hours, with PBMCs isolated through density gradient centrifugation. PBMCs intended for TCR sequencing were frozen in liquid nitrogen and were later thawed in a 37 degrees C water bath. The sorted or isolated CD4+, CD8+ and CD8+ TEMRA cells had a purity of 90% or higher.

RNA was extracted with the RNeasy kit and about 0.5 to 1 ug was reverse transcribed using random hexamers. The immunoSEQ multiplex PCR assay, covering 54 Vbeta and 13 Jbeta segments, was used to amplify TCR beta CDR3 regions. PCR amplification bias was corrected using a synthetic template baseline for primer optimization and computational correction. Regarding the original processing steps: Reads were assigned to V, D and J genes according to IMGT and analyzed in immunoSEQ Analyzer, with only productive sequences retained. Clonality was computed as one minus Shannon entropy normalized by log2 of the number of productive unique sequences. For each patient and control, public and private clones were evaluated within the 100 most prevalent clones. A clone was defined as Susac-specific if it was absent from the healthy and MS cohorts, from approximately 980 published viral clones and from other ImmuneACCESS disease sequences. Using fastp trimming at Q25 and MiXCR clonotype assembly, TCRdb reanalyzed the public sequencing data and kept in-frame beta chains. Each CDR3 protein gets just one entry, which takes the most common genes and DNA from the rows behind it. None of the V and J calls come from the authors' own analysis; TCRdb made them. This sample lists 180,000 or so distinct CDR3 sequences; about 95% were detected once. The ten largest make up approximately 0.098% of the sample.

Note on this clonotype: The target of this receptor is not known. One base away there is no much larger clone; base qualities are not given.

Results the study describes overall, beyond this receptor: The study acknowledged that relatively few individuals were included in the TCR sequencing and HLA analysis.

The TCR originated in a human donor in good health. The sequencing input was CD4+ T cells from PBMCs. This chain joins TRBV6-6 to TRBJ2-2, and TRBD2 aligns with 11 junction nucleotides. In nucleotide form, the sequence is TGTGCCAGCAGTCCCGGGACTAGCGGAAACACCGGGGAGCTGTTTTTT. Translation gives CASSPGTSGNTGELFF.